One T cell receptor (beta chain) is described in this entry. The antigen is not known. The data originate from a study of response to subunit inactivated influenza vaccine. TCRdb called the RT-PCR reads again in MiXCR, with one record for every CDR3 protein. This sample has 650,000 or so distinct CDR3 sequences; around 15% occur once, and the top ten carry approximately 7.6%. Overall study results and limits: The authors proposed limited new T cell recruitment per seasonal influenza vaccination.

The CDR3 is made up of 14 amino acids. Trimming cost V 0 bases and J 4 bases, with 9 bases left between them. Germline V CDR1 and CDR2: MNHEY, SVGAGI. The sample in question was PBMCs from blood, obtained 14 days before vaccination. The receptor comes from a man aged 45-65 years who received an inactivated influenza vaccine. The V call is TRBV6-5, the J call TRBJ2-5; a weak D match, TRBD1 (6 bases). This chain's CDR3 is CASSYSVRGETQYF. DNA of the CDR3: TGTGCCAGCAGTTACTCGGTCAGGGGAGAGACCCAGTACTTC.